This paragraph covers one TCR beta chain sequence. V shed 2 bases and J shed 4 bases, with 11 bases lying between them. The CDR3 loop spans 14 amino acids. CDR1 and CDR2 (germline): SGHTA, FQGNSA. Via MiXCR, TCRdb re-called the 5' RACE reads, giving one row per CDR3 protein. The repertoire holds about 83,000 distinct CDR3 sequences, around 9.3% seen once, with around 8% in the top ten. These data are taken from a study of early T cells in non-severe SARS-CoV-2 infection. The receptor was isolated from an adult who was a healthcare worker with PCR-confirmed SARS-CoV-2 infection or an uninfected control (not recorded which). The rearrangement links TRBV7-2 to TRBJ1-1; D gene ambiguous. Source: whole blood, taken at baseline. CDR3: CASSLYFSPTEAFF. DNA for the CDR3: TGTGCCAGCAGCTTATACTTTTCCCCCACTGAAGCTTTCTTT.